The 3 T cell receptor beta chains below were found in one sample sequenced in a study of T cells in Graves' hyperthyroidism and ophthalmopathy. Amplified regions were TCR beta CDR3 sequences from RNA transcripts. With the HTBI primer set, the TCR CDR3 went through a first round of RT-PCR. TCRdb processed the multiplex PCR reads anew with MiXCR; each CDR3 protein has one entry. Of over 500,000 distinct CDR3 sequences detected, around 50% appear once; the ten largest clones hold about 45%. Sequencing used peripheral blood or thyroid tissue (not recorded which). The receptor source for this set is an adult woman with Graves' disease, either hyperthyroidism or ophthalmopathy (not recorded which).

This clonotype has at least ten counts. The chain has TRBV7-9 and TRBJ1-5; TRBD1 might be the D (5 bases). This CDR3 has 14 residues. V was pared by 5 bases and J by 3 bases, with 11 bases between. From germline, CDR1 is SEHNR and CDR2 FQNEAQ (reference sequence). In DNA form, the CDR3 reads TGTGCCAGCAGCCCTGACAGTCACAATCAGCCCCAGCATTTT. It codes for CASSPDSHNQPQHF.

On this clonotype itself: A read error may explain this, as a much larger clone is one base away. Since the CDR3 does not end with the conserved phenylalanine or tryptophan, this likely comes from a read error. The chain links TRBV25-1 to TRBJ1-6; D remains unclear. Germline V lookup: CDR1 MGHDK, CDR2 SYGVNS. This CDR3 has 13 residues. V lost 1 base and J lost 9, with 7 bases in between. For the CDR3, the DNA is TGTGCCAGCAGTGAATTCCCTACTTCACCCCTCCACCTT. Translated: CASSEFPTSPLHL.

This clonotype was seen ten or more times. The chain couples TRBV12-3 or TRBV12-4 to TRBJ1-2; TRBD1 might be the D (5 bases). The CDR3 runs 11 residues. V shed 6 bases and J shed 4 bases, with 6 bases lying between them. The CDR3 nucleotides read TGTGCCAGCAGGGGGCCCTATGGCTACACCTTC. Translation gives CASRGPYGYTF.